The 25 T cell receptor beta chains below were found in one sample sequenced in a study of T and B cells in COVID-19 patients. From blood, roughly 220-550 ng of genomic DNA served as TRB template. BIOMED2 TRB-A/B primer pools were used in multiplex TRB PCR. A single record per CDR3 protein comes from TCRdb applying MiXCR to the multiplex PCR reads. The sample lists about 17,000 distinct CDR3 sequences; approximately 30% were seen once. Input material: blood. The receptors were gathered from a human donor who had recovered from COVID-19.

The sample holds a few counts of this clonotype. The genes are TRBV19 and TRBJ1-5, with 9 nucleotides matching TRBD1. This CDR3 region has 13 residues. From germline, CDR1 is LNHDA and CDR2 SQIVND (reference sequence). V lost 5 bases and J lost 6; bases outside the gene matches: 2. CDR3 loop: CASSRQGGQPQHF. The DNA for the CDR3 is TGTGCCAGTAGTCGACAGGGGGGTCAGCCCCAGCATTTT.

The CDR3 sequence: CASRDERGGTDTQYF. For the CDR3, the DNA is TGCGCCAGCAGGGACGAGCGGGGGGGCACAGATACGCAGTATTTT. This sequence joins TRBV5-1 and TRBJ2-3, with 9 positions matching TRBD2. The CDR3 covers 15 residues. V was clipped by 5 bases and J by 1 base; unmatched bases: 5. CDR1 is SGHRS and CDR2 is YFSETQ in the germline V gene. Together with reference TRBV5-1 and TRBJ2-3, the CDR3 gives the full variable domain: KAGVTQTPRYLIKTRGQQVTLSCSPISGHRSVSWYQQTPGQGLQFLFEYFSETQRNKGNFPGRFSGRQFSNSRSEMNVSTLELGDSALYLCASRDERGGTDTQYFGPGTRLTVL.

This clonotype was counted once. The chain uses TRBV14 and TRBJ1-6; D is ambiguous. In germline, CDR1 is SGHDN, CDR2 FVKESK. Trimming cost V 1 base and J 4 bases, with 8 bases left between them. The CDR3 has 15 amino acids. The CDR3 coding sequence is TGTGCCAGCAGCCAAGCGGGGATTTATAATTCACCCCTCCACTTT. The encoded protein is CASSQAGIYNSPLHF.

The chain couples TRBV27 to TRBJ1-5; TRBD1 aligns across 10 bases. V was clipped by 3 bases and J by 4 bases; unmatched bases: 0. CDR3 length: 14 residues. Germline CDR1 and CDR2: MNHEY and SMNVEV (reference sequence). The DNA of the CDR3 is TGTGCCAGCAGTTTGGGACAGGGGAATCAGCCCCAGCATTTT. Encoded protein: CASSLGQGNQPQHF.

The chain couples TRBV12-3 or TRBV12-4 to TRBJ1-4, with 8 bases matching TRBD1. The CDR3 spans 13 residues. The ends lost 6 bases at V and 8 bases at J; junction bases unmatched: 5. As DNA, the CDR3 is TGTGCCAGCAGCCCGCAGGGGGCCGAAAAACTGTTTTTT. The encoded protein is CASSPQGAEKLFF.

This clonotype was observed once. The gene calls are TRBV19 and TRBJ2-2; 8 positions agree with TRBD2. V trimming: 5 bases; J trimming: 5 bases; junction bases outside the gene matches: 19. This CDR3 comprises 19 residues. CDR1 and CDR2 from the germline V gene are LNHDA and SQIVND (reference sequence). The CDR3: CASSGPLAGGGPGTGELFF. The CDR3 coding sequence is TGTGCCAGTAGTGGACCCCTCGCCGGCGGGGGGCCGGGGACCGGGGAGCTGTTTTTT.

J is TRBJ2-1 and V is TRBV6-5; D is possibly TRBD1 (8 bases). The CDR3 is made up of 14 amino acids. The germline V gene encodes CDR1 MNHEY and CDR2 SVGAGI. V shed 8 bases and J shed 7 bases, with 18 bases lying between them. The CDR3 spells CASRQGPAGNEQFF. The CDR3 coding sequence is TGTGCCAGCCGACAGGGGCCAGCGGGGAATGAGCAGTTCTTC.

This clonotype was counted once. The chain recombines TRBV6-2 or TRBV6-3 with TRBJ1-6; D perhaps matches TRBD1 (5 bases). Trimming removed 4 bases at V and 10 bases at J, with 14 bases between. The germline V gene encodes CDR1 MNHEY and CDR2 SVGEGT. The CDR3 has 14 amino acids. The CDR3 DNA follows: TGTGCCAGCAGTTGCTGGGACTCCAGCTCACCCCTCCACTTT. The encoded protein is CASSCWDSSSPLHF.

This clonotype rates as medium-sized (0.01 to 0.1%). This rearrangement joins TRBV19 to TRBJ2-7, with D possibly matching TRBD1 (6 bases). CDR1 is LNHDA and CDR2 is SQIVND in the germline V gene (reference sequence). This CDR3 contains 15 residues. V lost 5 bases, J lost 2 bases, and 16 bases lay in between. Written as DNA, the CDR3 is TGTGCCAGTAGTTTGGGCAGTAACAGGGCCTACGAGCAGTACTTC. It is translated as CASSLGSNRAYEQYF. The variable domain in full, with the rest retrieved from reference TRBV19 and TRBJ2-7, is DGGITQSPKYLFRKEGQNVTLSCEQNLNHDAMYWYRQDPGQGLRLIYYSQIVNDFQKGDIAEGYSVSREKKESFPLTVTSAQKNPTAFYLCASSLGSNRAYEQYFGPGTRLTVT.

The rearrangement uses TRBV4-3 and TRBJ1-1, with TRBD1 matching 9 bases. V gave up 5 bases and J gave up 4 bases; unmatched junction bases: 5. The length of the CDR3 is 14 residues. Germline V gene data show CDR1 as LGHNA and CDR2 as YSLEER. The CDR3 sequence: CASSIQGAATEAFF. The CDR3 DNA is TGCGCCAGCAGCATACAGGGGGCGGCCACTGAAGCTTTCTTT.

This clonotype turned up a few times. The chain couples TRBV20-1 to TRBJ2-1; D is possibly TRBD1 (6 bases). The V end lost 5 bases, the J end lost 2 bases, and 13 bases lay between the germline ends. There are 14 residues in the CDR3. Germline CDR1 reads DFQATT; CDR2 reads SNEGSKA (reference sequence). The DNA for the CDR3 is TGCAGTGCTCCGAGCAGGGGAACCTACAATGAGCAGTTCTTC. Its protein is CSAPSRGTYNEQFF.

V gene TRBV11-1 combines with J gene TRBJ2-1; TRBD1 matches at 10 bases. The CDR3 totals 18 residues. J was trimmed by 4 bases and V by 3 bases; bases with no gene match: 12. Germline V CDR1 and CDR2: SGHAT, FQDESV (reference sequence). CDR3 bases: TGTGCCAGCAGCTTTTCTGGGGACAGGGGAAAGGTTTACAATGAGCAGTTCTTC. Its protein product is CASSFSGDRGKVYNEQFF.

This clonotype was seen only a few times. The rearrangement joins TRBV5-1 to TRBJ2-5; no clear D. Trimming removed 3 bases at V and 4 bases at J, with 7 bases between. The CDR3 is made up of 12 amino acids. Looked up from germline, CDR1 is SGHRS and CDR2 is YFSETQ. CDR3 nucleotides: TGCGCCAGCAGCTCTCCTGGAGAGACCCAGTACTTC. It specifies CASSSPGETQYF.

The CDR3 region has the DNA TGTGCCAGCAGCTTCCCCACTAGCGGTAATGAGCAGTTCTTC. Translated: CASSFPTSGNEQFF. V gene TRBV7-3 combines with J gene TRBJ2-1, with TRBD2 matching over 8 bases. Germline loops: CDR1 SGHTA, CDR2 FQGTGA. This CDR3 is built from 14 residues. V was clipped by 3 bases and J by 7 bases; unmatched bases: 5.

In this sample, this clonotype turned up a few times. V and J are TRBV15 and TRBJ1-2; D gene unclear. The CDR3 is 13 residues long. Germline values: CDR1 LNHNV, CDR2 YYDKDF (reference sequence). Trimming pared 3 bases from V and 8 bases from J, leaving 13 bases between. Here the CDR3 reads CATSSRTGSGYTF. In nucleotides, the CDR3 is TGTGCCACCAGCAGTAGGACGGGGTCGGGCTACACCTTC.

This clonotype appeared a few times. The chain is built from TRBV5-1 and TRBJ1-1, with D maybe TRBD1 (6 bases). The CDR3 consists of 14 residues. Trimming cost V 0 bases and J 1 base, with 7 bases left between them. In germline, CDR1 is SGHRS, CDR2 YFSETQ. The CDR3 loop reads CASSLEGGNTEAFF. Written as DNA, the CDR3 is TGCGCCAGCAGCTTGGAAGGGGGGAACACTGAAGCTTTCTTT.

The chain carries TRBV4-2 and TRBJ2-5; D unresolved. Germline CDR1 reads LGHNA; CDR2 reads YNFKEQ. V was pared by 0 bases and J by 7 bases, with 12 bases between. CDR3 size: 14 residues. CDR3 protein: CASSQDTDSGTQYF. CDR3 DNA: TGTGCCAGCAGCCAAGATACGGATAGTGGGACCCAGTACTTC.

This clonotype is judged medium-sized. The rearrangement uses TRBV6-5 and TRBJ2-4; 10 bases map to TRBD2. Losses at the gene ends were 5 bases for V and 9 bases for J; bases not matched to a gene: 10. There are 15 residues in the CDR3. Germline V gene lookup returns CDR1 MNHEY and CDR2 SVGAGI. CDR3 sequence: CASSAVGTSVRIQYF. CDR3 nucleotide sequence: TGTGCCAGCAGTGCGGTAGGGACTAGCGTGCGCATTCAGTACTTC.

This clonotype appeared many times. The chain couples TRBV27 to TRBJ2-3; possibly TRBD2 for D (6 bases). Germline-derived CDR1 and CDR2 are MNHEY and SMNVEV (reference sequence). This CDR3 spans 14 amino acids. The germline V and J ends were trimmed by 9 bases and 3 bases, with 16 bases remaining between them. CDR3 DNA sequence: TGTGCCAGTGGGGTTAGCGGTAGTACAGATACGCAGTATTTT. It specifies CASGVSGSTDTQYF.

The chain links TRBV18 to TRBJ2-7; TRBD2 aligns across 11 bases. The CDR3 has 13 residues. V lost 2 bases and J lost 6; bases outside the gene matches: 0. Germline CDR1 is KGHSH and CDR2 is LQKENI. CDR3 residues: CASSPGTSGEQYF. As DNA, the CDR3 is TGTGCCAGCTCACCAGGGACTAGCGGCGAGCAGTACTTC.

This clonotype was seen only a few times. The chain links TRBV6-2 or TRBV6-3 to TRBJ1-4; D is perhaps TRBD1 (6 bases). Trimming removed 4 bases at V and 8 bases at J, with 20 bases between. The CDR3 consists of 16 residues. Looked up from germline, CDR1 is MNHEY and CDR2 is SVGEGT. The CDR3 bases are TGTGCCAGCAGTTTCTTGGAGCAGGGGAGGGAAGAAAAACTGTTTTTT. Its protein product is CASSFLEQGREEKLFF.

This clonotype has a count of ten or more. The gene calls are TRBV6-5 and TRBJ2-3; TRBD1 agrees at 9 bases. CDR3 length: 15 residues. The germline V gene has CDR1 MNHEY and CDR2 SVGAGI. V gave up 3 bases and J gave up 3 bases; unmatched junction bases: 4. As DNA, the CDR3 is TGTGCCAGCAGTTATACAGGGGGCTGGACAGATACGCAGTATTTT. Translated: CASSYTGGWTDTQYF.

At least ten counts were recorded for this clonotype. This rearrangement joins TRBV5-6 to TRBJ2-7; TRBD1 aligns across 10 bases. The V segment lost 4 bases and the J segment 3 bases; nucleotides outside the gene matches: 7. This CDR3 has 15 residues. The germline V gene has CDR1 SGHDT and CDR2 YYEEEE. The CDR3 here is CASSQAGQGFYEQYF. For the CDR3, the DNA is TGTGCCAGCAGCCAGGCGGGACAGGGGTTCTACGAGCAGTACTTC.

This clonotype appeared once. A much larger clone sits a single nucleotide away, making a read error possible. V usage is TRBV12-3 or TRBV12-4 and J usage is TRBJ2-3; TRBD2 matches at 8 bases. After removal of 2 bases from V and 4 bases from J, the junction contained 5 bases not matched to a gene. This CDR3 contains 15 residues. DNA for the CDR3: TGTGCCAGCAGTTTAAGCGGGGGCCTCCCAGATACGCAGTATTTT. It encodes CASSLSGGLPDTQYF.

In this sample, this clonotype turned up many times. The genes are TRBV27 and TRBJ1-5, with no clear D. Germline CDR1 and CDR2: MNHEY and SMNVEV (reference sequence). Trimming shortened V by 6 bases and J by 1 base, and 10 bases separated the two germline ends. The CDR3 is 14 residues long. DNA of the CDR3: TGTGCCAGCAGGGCGTATGGGAGCAATCAGCCCCAGCATTTT. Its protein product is CASRAYGSNQPQHF.